A selection of T cell receptor beta chains follows, all from one sample in a study of cytomegalovirus exposure and HLA in healthy donors. Sequenced by immunoSEQ multiplex PCR; TCRdb stores in-frame clones only, minus some. This sample has 85,000 to 90,000 clones, with 65% to 80% found just once. The specimen was PBMCs. These receptors were taken from a man aged 25 to 45 in good health and CMV-seronegative. CDR3s include the opening cysteine and the closing phenylalanine or tryptophan. Each record gives: D gene, V gene, CDR3 protein. D genes are given only for firm matches.

d_call: -; v_call: TRBV5-1; cdr3_aa: CASSPQTVSAAEAFF
d_call: TRBD1; v_call: TRBV11-2; cdr3_aa: CASSTGTGLNTEAFF
d_call: -; v_call: TRBV15; cdr3_aa: CATSRERNYGYTF
d_call: TRBD1; v_call: TRBV4-3; cdr3_aa: CASSQPGGGGTTEAFF
d_call: -; v_call: TRBV4-1; cdr3_aa: CASSQVANQPQHF
d_call: -; v_call: TRBV25-1; cdr3_aa: CASRPDTYTGELFF
d_call: -; v_call: TRBV7-3; cdr3_aa: CASSLNPRSYEQYF
d_call: TRBD1; v_call: TRBV5-6; cdr3_aa: CASGDRRYGYTF
d_call: TRBD1; v_call: TRBV10-3; cdr3_aa: CAISDGNRDRGTEAFF
d_call: -; v_call: TRBV10-3; cdr3_aa: CAIANTGFTGELFF
d_call: TRBD1; v_call: TRBV4-3; cdr3_aa: CASSQEGGQGGQPQHF
d_call: -; v_call: TRBV7-2; cdr3_aa: CASLGATSRVDEQFF
d_call: -; v_call: TRBV7-6; cdr3_aa: CASSPGTSSSYNEQFF
d_call: -; v_call: TRBV9; cdr3_aa: CASSVGTSSYNSPLHF
d_call: TRBD1; v_call: TRBV5-4; cdr3_aa: CASSSGQGVTDTQYF
d_call: -; v_call: TRBV19; cdr3_aa: CASSILDQPQHF
d_call: TRBD1; v_call: TRBV7-8; cdr3_aa: CASSQDRAREQYF
d_call: -; v_call: TRBV4-1; cdr3_aa: CASSGLTTGSSSNQPQHF
d_call: TRBD1; v_call: TRBV5-1; cdr3_aa: CASSVIPGQGQETQYF
d_call: TRBD1; v_call: TRBV7-9; cdr3_aa: CASSLGTGMSQPQHF
d_call: -; v_call: TRBV6-5; cdr3_aa: CASSRAGTGNYGYTF
d_call: -; v_call: TRBV29-1; cdr3_aa: CSVEDGGPDYEQYF
d_call: -; v_call: TRBV30; cdr3_aa: CAWSVQRGSGGYTF
d_call: -; v_call: TRBV18; cdr3_aa: CASSPYDSSSGNTIYF
d_call: -; v_call: TRBV30; cdr3_aa: CAWSRGEVDTIYF
d_call: -; v_call: TRBV14; cdr3_aa: CASRQTASGNTIYF
d_call: -; v_call: TRBV10-1; cdr3_aa: CASSDPTETGELFF
d_call: TRBD2; v_call: TRBV5-4; cdr3_aa: CASSPGTSGTYEQYF
d_call: -; v_call: TRBV5-4; cdr3_aa: CASSGGQEMNTEAFF
d_call: -; v_call: TRBV6-1; cdr3_aa: CASSLSSGNTIYF
d_call: -; v_call: TRBV4-2; cdr3_aa: CASSQGENTEAFF
d_call: -; v_call: TRBV5-4; cdr3_aa: CASSTRQDYGYTF
d_call: -; v_call: TRBV13; cdr3_aa: CASSRQLYGYTF
d_call: TRBD1; v_call: TRBV6-4; cdr3_aa: CASSQGAGTEAFF
d_call: -; v_call: TRBV5-4; cdr3_aa: CASSELVVPGELFF
d_call: -; v_call: TRBV4-3; cdr3_aa: CASSQDLWRQNQQETQYF
d_call: -; v_call: TRBV30; cdr3_aa: CAWRGGGGLSEAFF
d_call: TRBD1; v_call: TRBV7-9; cdr3_aa: CASSPGQGSINQPQHF
d_call: -; v_call: TRBV7-9; cdr3_aa: CASSLGQNYGYTF
d_call: -; v_call: TRBV7-3; cdr3_aa: CASSSESDTQYF
d_call: -; v_call: TRBV19; cdr3_aa: CASTSSGVRSEQFF
d_call: TRBD1; v_call: TRBV29-1; cdr3_aa: CSVGQGAIYEQYF
d_call: TRBD2; v_call: TRBV30; cdr3_aa: CAWSRRSGLAGAYEQYF
d_call: -; v_call: TRBV6-4; cdr3_aa: CASSFNGHNTDTQYF
d_call: -; v_call: TRBV5-4; cdr3_aa: CASSYGGPGELFF
d_call: TRBD1; v_call: TRBV6-5; cdr3_aa: CASSPGTGFYEQYF
d_call: -; v_call: TRBV19; cdr3_aa: CASSPFLAGAVLGGELFF
d_call: -; v_call: TRBV10-3; cdr3_aa: CAITRGGGFAYGYTF
d_call: -; v_call: TRBV6-5; cdr3_aa: CASSYSEENTEAFF
d_call: TRBD1; v_call: TRBV27; cdr3_aa: CASSSDRLNTEAFF
d_call: -; v_call: TRBV7-7; cdr3_aa: CASSLVTGVETQYF
d_call: TRBD1; v_call: TRBV2; cdr3_aa: CASTPGQGNTEAFF
d_call: TRBD1; v_call: TRBV5-1; cdr3_aa: CASSLAGTGSYGQYF